This T cell receptor (beta chain) was profiled in a study of Ad26.COV2.S vaccination and SARS-CoV-2 variants. Generated by immunoSEQ multiplex PCR, the TCRdb table keeps only in-frame clones and is missing some. The repertoire holds over 400,000 clones, with less than 95% as singletons. Per germline, CDR1 SGHVS and CDR2 FQNEAQ. With V trimmed by 1 base and J by 4 bases, 8 bases remained unmatched. The CDR3 loop spans 16 amino acids. The treatment: some 20 received Ad26.COV2.S at low or high dose, single or two shots; several received placebo; per-sample allocation not given. Day 63 after the first vaccine or placebo injection was the time point for sampling.

The TCR was taken from a person between 18 and 65 years old who received the Ad26.COV2.S COVID-19 vaccine or a placebo. The gene calls are TRBV7-8 and TRBJ1-2; TRBD1 aligns across 8 bases. Here the sequenced sample was peripheral blood, taken in a trial of Ad26.COV2.S vaccine versus placebo. CDR3 DNA: TGTGCCAGCAGCTTAGAATTGACAGGGGAGGCCTATGGCTACACCTTC. This codes for CASSLELTGEAYGYTF.